The present entry profiles one TCR beta chain with its context. The antigen remains undetermined. CDR3 length equals 14 residues. V lost 5 bases, J lost 1 base, and 11 bases lay in between. The germline V gene encodes CDR1 LNHDA and CDR2 SQIVND (reference sequence). The assay was immunoSEQ multiplex PCR, and TCRdb's table has in-frame clones only and misses some. The data show 24,000 or so clones, 73% seen once. These data originate in a study of vaccination effects on CD4 cells after COVID-19. Whole-study context: Each participant was administered two doses of either the BNT162b2 or the mRNA-1273 vaccine.

The ViraFEST assay expanded antigen-specific CD4+ T cells with viral peptide pools before sequencing. Scientists isolated CD4+ T cells after an approximately 11-day culture period ended. The vaccine recipients had no prior SARS-CoV-2 infection, with negative nucleocapsid antibodies. PBMC were cultured at about 1.9 million per well with approximately 10 IU/ml IL-2 and 9.5 to 10 ug/ml peptides. Half-medium changes using IL-2 medium occurred on days 3 and 7. The clonotype comes from a human donor who received a COVID-19 vaccine. V usage is TRBV19 and J usage is TRBJ1-1, with D perhaps TRBD1 (6 bases). The sequencing used CD4+ T cells from PBMCs cultured with SARS-CoV-2 spike peptides, collected before COVID-19 vaccination. The CDR3 region is CASSHRVKNTEAFF. The DNA of the CDR3 is TGTGCCAGTAGTCACAGGGTAAAGAACACTGAAGCTTTCTTT.